The 4 T cell receptor beta chains presented below share a single source sample, sequenced in a study of T cells after posttransplantation cyclophosphamide. The naive gate required viable CD3+CD4+ or CD3+CD8+ cells with CCR7+CD45RA+CD45RO-CD95-CD27+CD28+ phenotype. The data were produced by immunoSEQ multiplex PCR, yet TCRdb's version contains in-frame clones alone and is incomplete. The data contain about 31,000 clones, 85% to 95% of them singletons. Input material: naive CD4+ T cells sorted from PBMCs. The receptor source for this set is a woman between 55 and 75 years old in good health, CMV-negative, and a related stem cell transplant donor.

J is TRBJ1-6 and V is TRBV28; D not certain. There are 12 residues in the CDR3. Deletions cut 2 bases from V and 8 bases from J, with 4 bases between. Looked up from germline, CDR1 is MDHEN and CDR2 is SYDVKM. As DNA, the CDR3 is TGTGCCAGCAGTTTACCGGATTCACCCCTCCACTTT. Residues: CASSLPDSPLHF.

About this clone: At one of its ends the junction is not consistent with the germline gene, which may arise from a read error. CDR3 residues: CASSLNSGSSDEQYF. In DNA, the CDR3 is TGCGCCAGCAGCCTGAATAGCGGGAGCTCCGACGAGCAGTACTTC. The chain is built from TRBV23-1 and TRBJ2-7, with TRBD2 identical over 9 bases. TRBV23-1 is an ORF, with its function uncertain. The CDR3 sequence is 15 residues long.

The J gene is TRBJ1-2, the V gene TRBV28, with a weak D call TRBD1 (6 bases). Germline loops: CDR1 MDHEN, CDR2 SYDVKM. V was trimmed by 2 bases and J by 8 bases, leaving 18 bases between them. This CDR3 has 15 amino acids. CDR3 loop: CASSLNRVTRVGYTF. For the CDR3, the DNA is TGTGCCAGCAGTTTAAACAGGGTCACAAGAGTCGGCTACACCTTC.

This chain uses TRBV30 with TRBJ2-2, with D perhaps TRBD2 (6 bases). The V and J ends lost 0 bases and 4 bases respectively, with 18 bases between them. Germline CDR1 is GTSNPN and CDR2 is SVGIG (reference sequence). This CDR3 has 17 residues. CDR3 sequence: CAWSVQWTGEVTGELFF. The CDR3 DNA sequence: TGTGCCTGGAGTGTACAATGGACGGGGGAGGTCACCGGGGAGCTGTTTTTT.